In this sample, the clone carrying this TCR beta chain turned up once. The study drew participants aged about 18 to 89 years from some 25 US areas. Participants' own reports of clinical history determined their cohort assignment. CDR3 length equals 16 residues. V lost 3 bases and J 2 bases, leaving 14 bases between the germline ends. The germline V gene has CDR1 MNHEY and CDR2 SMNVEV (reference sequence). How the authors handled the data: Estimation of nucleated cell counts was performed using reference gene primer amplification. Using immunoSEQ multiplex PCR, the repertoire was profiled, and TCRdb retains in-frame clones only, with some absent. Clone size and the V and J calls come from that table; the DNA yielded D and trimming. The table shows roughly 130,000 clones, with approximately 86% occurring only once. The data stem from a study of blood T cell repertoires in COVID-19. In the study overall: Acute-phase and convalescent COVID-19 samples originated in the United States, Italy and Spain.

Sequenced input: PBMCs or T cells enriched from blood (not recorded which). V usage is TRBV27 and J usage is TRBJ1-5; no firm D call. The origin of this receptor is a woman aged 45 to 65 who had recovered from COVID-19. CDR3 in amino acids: CASSFTPLIGNQPQHF. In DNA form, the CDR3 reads TGTGCCAGCAGTTTCACCCCTTTGATAGGCAATCAGCCCCAGCATTTT.